These 17 T cell receptor beta chains were sequenced from one sample in a study of blood T cell repertoires in COVID-19 (dated by TCRdb to the early 2020s). Receptor libraries were prepared by the immunoSEQ multiplex PCR assay. The immuneACCESS repertoire file appears here via TCRdb, limited to in-frame rearrangements. These files lack a portion of the clones; in checked studies, under half of the deficit traces to unresolved V genes, and the cause of the others is not known. The sample has about 210,000 clones on record, about 89% of them singletons. The ten top clones hold roughly 5% of the sample. The sequencing input was peripheral blood. The receptors derive from a woman aged 40 to 55 with acute or convalescent COVID-19.

This chain joins TRBV10-1 and TRBJ1-1, with 8 bases lining up with TRBD1. J was trimmed by 11 bases and V by 0 bases; bases with no gene match: 5. The germline V gene encodes CDR1 WNHNN and CDR2 SYGVQD (reference sequence). The CDR3 runs to 13 residues. The DNA of the CDR3 is TGCGCCAGCAGTGAGTCGTACGGGGACAGGGCTTTCTTT. Translating it yields CASSESYGDRAFF.

Only a few counts were recorded for this clone. The chain links TRBV6-5 to TRBJ1-2; tentatively, D is TRBD1 (5 bases). With 5 bases removed from V and 5 bases from J, the gap between germline ends came to 15 bases. CDR3 size: 14 residues. Germline V gene data show CDR1 as MNHEY and CDR2 as SVGAGI. The CDR3 sequence is CASSPDTSPYGYTF. DNA for the CDR3: TGTGCCAGCAGTCCGGACACTTCCCCGTATGGCTACACCTTC.

J is TRBJ1-1 and V is TRBV29-1; D is unclear. The CDR3 is made up of 13 amino acids. The ends were cut back, 1 base at V and 3 bases at J, with 9 bases in the middle. The germline CDR1 and CDR2 sequences are SQVTM and ANQGSEA. CDR3 sequence: CSVEGGGDTEAFF. The CDR3 DNA is TGCAGCGTTGAAGGGGGAGGAGACACTGAAGCTTTCTTT.

The V and J genes are TRBV5-5 and TRBJ1-4, with D uncertain. V shed 5 bases and J shed 0 bases, with 14 bases lying between them. There are 16 residues in the CDR3. Germline V gives CDR1 SGHKS, CDR2 YYEKEE (reference sequence). In DNA, the CDR3 is TGTGCCAGCAGTCAGCGGCGGATGGCAACTAATGAAAAACTGTTTTTT. Protein: CASSQRRMATNEKLFF.

V usage is TRBV2 and J usage is TRBJ1-2; no firm D call. CDR3 length equals 11 residues. The V end was cut by 8 bases, the J end by 5 bases, with 9 bases between. CDR1 and CDR2 (germline): SNHLY, FYNNEI. The CDR3: CASAREYGYTF. CDR3 nucleotides: TGTGCCAGCGCCCGGGAGTATGGCTACACCTTC. Together with reference TRBV2 and TRBJ1-2, the CDR3 gives the full variable domain: EPEVTQTPSHQVTQMGQEVILRCVPISNHLYFYWYRQILGQKVEFLVSFYNNEISEKSEIFDDQFSVERPDGSNFTLKIRSTKLEDSAMYFCASAREYGYTFGSGTRLTVV.

The chain uses TRBV9 and TRBJ2-5; 7 bases match TRBD2. CDR1 and CDR2 from the germline V gene are SGDLS and YYNGEE. V gave up 0 bases and J gave up 2 bases; unmatched junction bases: 4. The CDR3 covers 15 residues. The CDR3 DNA sequence: TGTGCCAGCAGCGTAGCGGGACTACCTCAAGAGACCCAGTACTTC. It specifies CASSVAGLPQETQYF.

The chain has TRBV3-1 (or the pseudogene TRBV3-2) and TRBJ1-2, with no clear D. The CDR3 has 14 amino acids. The ends were cut back, 0 bases at V and 6 bases at J, with 11 bases in the middle. Germline-derived CDR1 and CDR2 are LGHDT and YNNKEL (reference sequence). CDR3 in amino acids: CASSQEGSPHGYTF. In DNA form, the CDR3 reads TGTGCCAGCAGCCAAGAGGGCAGTCCCCATGGCTACACCTTC.

This sequence joins TRBV6-5 and TRBJ1-5; D gene unclear. The CDR3 is made up of 13 amino acids. The V end lost 2 bases, the J end lost 5 bases, and 7 bases lay between the germline ends. CDR1 and CDR2 from the germline V gene are MNHEY and SVGAGI. The CDR3 is CASSYARDQPQHF. The CDR3 DNA is TGTGCCAGCAGTTACGCCCGAGATCAGCCCCAGCATTTT.

The chain is built from TRBV4-2 and TRBJ1-2; TRBD1 agrees at 8 bases. Germline CDR1 LGHNA, CDR2 YNFKEQ. The CDR3 consists of 18 residues. J lost 2 bases, V lost 2 bases, and 13 bases had no gene match. CDR3 nucleotide sequence: TGTGCCAGCAGCCAACCAGGGACAGGAAGGATTTTGAACTATGGCTACACCTTC. Its protein is CASSQPGTGRILNYGYTF.

The rearrangement uses TRBV2 and TRBJ2-3, with a possible D match to TRBD1 (5 bases). V shed 3 bases and J shed 3 bases, with 7 bases lying between them. Germline CDR1 SNHLY, CDR2 FYNNEI. The CDR3 extends over 13 amino acids. The CDR3 bases are TGTGCCAGCAGTGACAGGGAAACAGATACGCAGTATTTT. It codes for CASSDRETDTQYF.

This clone occurred a few times. This chain uses TRBV10-3 with TRBJ2-3; the D gene is possibly TRBD2 (5 bases). Looked up from germline, CDR1 is ENHRY and CDR2 is SYGVKD. V was trimmed by 2 bases and J by 0 bases, leaving 12 bases between them. The CDR3 has 16 amino acids. DNA of the CDR3: TGTGCCATCAGTGAGGGATCTAGCCCTAGCACAGATACGCAGTATTTT. Residues: CAISEGSSPSTDTQYF.

V and J are TRBV19 and TRBJ2-1; TRBD2 might be the D (7 bases). CDR3 size: 15 residues. The germline V gene encodes CDR1 LNHDA and CDR2 SQIVND (reference sequence). Trimming stripped 3 bases from V and 3 bases from J, with 12 bases between. CDR3: CASSMGGGLYNEQFF. The CDR3 region has the DNA TGTGCCAGTAGTATGGGCGGGGGCCTCTACAATGAGCAGTTCTTC.

The gene calls are TRBV10-1 and TRBJ2-5, with no clear D. Trimming removed 3 bases from V and 5 bases from J, with 13 bases in between. The CDR3 has 14 amino acids. CDR1 WNHNN and CDR2 SYGVQD come from the germline V gene (reference sequence). For the CDR3, the DNA is TGCGCCAGCAGTGACTCTAACCTCGGGGAGACCCAGTACTTC. Translation gives CASSDSNLGETQYF.

The chain links TRBV5-1 to TRBJ1-1; D possibly corresponds to TRBD1 (5 bases). The V end was cut by 3 bases, the J end by 1 base, with 16 bases between. This CDR3 contains 16 residues. CDR1 and CDR2 (germline): SGHRS, YFSETQ. CDR3 coding DNA: TGCGCCAGCAGCTCCGGGGACTCCATCGGGAACACTGAAGCTTTCTTT. Translating gives CASSSGDSIGNTEAFF.

This chain links TRBV5-4 with TRBJ1-2; D is perhaps TRBD1 (6 bases). The CDR3 spans 13 residues. Germline V gene data show CDR1 as SGHNT and CDR2 as YYREEE (reference sequence). Trimming left V 10 bases short and J 3 bases short, with 16 bases between. The CDR3 protein is CAAGGGADYGYTF. The CDR3 DNA is TGTGCCGCAGGCGGGGGGGCGGACTATGGCTACACCTTC.

The rearrangement links TRBV10-2 to TRBJ2-1; D call uncertain. This CDR3 spans 11 amino acids. Germline CDR1 WSHSY, CDR2 SAAADI. The V and J ends lost 8 bases and 10 bases respectively, with 12 bases between them. The CDR3 nucleotides are TGCGCCAGCCACTTAGCCGGGGAGCAGTTCTTC. This translates into CASHLAGEQFF.

The chain couples TRBV19 to TRBJ1-6; 10 bases are a match to TRBD1. V shed 6 bases, J shed 9 bases, and the junction held 2 bases outside the gene matches. This CDR3 comprises 13 residues. The germline gives CDR1 LNHDA, CDR2 SQIVND (reference sequence). The CDR3 protein is CASSDRGLSPLHF. CDR3 DNA: TGTGCCAGTAGCGACAGGGGGCTTTCACCCCTCCACTTT.